This is a list of T cell receptor beta chains from one sample in a study of blood T cell repertoires in COVID-19. Only in-frame clones appear in the TCRdb table, and some are missing; sequencing was by immunoSEQ multiplex PCR. The sample has some 180,000 clones, 70% to 90% seen once; the top ten hold 2% to 3%. Sequenced input: peripheral blood. These receptors all stem from an elderly woman with COVID-19, enrolled during active disease. Both conserved end residues are part of each CDR3. D genes are given only for firm matches. Some rows have no size entry. The others give once, few or many, or a class for an expanded clone.

D gene,J gene,V gene,clone size,CDR3 DNA,CDR3 protein
.,TRBJ2-5,TRBV5-1,.,TGCGCCAGCAGCTTTCTCTCGGTAGAAGAGACCCAGTACTTC,CASSFLSVEETQYF
.,TRBJ2-7,TRBV28,.,TGTGCCAGCAAGGCACCTCGGACAAGTTTCTCCTACGAGCAGTACTTC,CASKAPRTSFSYEQYF
.,TRBJ1-3,TRBV28,.,TGTGCCACTTTATCCCAGGTTCTCTCTGGAAACACCATATATTTT,CATLSQVLSGNTIYF
.,TRBJ2-7,TRBV7-5,once,TGTGCCAGAAGCTCAAGTCCTAGCGGGTCGGACGAGCAGTACTTC,CARSSSPSGSDEQYF
.,TRBJ2-3,TRBV6-2/TRBV6-3,once,TGTGCCAGCAGTTACTTGCGGGAAGGAGATACGCAGTATTTT,CASSYLREGDTQYF
.,TRBJ2-3,TRBV9,.,TGTGCCAGCTCGGGGTGGAGACCCACAGATACGCAGTATTTT,CASSGWRPTDTQYF
.,TRBJ1-6,TRBV6-5,.,TGTGCCAGCAGTCTACAGGAGAACTCACCCCTCCACTTT,CASSLQENSPLHF
TRBD1,TRBJ1-4,TRBV5-1,.,TGCGCCAGCAGCTTAGGGGGCGCAACTAATGAAAAACTGTTTTTT,CASSLGGATNEKLFF
.,TRBJ1-2,TRBV5-6,.,TGTGCCAGCAGTTTAGGACAGATCTCGATTGGCTACACCTTC,CASSLGQISIGYTF
TRBD1,TRBJ1-5,TRBV4-3,.,TGCGCCAGCAGCCAGAATATGGGGACAGGGTCAGGTCAGCCCCAGCATTTT,CASSQNMGTGSGQPQHF
TRBD1,TRBJ2-7,TRBV28,.,TGTGCCAGTCTAGACCGGGACAGGGTCTACGAGCAGTACTTC,CASLDRDRVYEQYF
TRBD1,TRBJ1-2,TRBV10-3,.,TGTGCCATCAGTCCTGACAGGGAAAGCGGCTACACCTTC,CAISPDRESGYTF
.,TRBJ2-7,TRBV6-5,few,TGTGCCAGCAGCCGTGGACTTAACTCCTACGAGCAGTACTTC,CASSRGLNSYEQYF
TRBD2,TRBJ2-5,TRBV9,.,TGTGCCAGCAGCTTGGCGGGGGTTGCCCAAGAGACCCAGTACTTC,CASSLAGVAQETQYF
.,TRBJ2-7,TRBV12-3/TRBV12-4,.,TGTGCCAGCAGTCTCACAGAGCCCTACGAGCAGTACTTC,CASSLTEPYEQYF
TRBD2,TRBJ2-7,TRBV28,.,TGTGCCAGCAGCCGACCCGGGACTACCTTATACGAGCAGTACTTC,CASSRPGTTLYEQYF
TRBD1,TRBJ1-4,TRBV3-1/TRBV3-2,.,TGTGCCAGCAGCCACGCAGGGGGTAATGAAAAACTGTTTTTT,CASSHAGGNEKLFF
TRBD1,TRBJ1-3,TRBV23-1,.,TGCGCCAGCAGTCTCCCAGGACAGGGGGGAGAAAACACCATATATTTT,CASSLPGQGGENTIYF
.,TRBJ2-7,TRBV10-3,.,TGTGCCATCAGTAGGACAGAGTACTACGAGCAGTACTTC,CAISRTEYYEQYF
.,TRBJ1-2,TRBV6-1,.,TGTGCCAGCAGTGAATGGGGAGCAAACTATGGCTACACCTTC,CASSEWGANYGYTF
.,TRBJ1-1,TRBV10-3,.,TGTGCCATCAGTGAGTCATCGGCCAGGGAAGCGGGAGCTTTCTTT,CAISESSAREAGAFF
TRBD1,TRBJ2-7,TRBV2,.,TGTGCCAGCAGGGGCAGACAGGGGATTTGGGAGCAGTACTTC,CASRGRQGIWEQYF
TRBD1,TRBJ1-4,TRBV7-9,.,TGTGCCAGCAGCCGGACAGGGATTAATGAAAAACTGTTTTTT,CASSRTGINEKLFF
.,TRBJ1-1,TRBV28,.,TGTGCCAGCAGTTCCAGACAGGATGCCCCTTTCTTT,CASSSRQDAPFF
.,TRBJ1-5,TRBV6-2/TRBV6-3,.,TGTGCCAGCAGTTACGCGGGCCAGTCCAATCAGCCCCAGCATTTT,CASSYAGQSNQPQHF
.,TRBJ1-2,TRBV28,.,TGTGCCAGCAGTTTAGTTTACGGGAACTATGGCTACACCTTC,CASSLVYGNYGYTF
.,TRBJ1-6,TRBV28,.,TGTGCCAGCAGTTTAGGCAGGGGTAGCTCACCCCTCCACTTT,CASSLGRGSSPLHF
TRBD1,TRBJ1-5,TRBV6-2/TRBV6-3,.,TGTGCCAGCAGTTACGCCACAGGGGGCGGAAATTTCCAGCCCCAGCATTTT,CASSYATGGGNFQPQHF
TRBD1,TRBJ1-5,TRBV28,.,TGTGCCAGCAGCCCGACAGGGGGTGGTCAGCCCCAGCATTTT,CASSPTGGGQPQHF
TRBD2,TRBJ2-3,TRBV7-6,once,TGTGCCAGCAGCCCCATAGCGGGAGCAACAGATACGCAGTATTTT,CASSPIAGATDTQYF
TRBD2,TRBJ2-2,TRBV24-1,.,TGTGCCACCAGTGATTTGGGCGGGAGGGCCTCCACCGGGGAGCTGTTTTTT,CATSDLGGRASTGELFF
TRBD2,TRBJ2-3,TRBV11-2,.,TGTGCCAGCAGCTTAGAGCCACTCAGATTTCTAGCGGGGCACACAGATACGCAGTATTTT,CASSLEPLRFLAGHTDTQYF
.,TRBJ1-4,TRBV24-1,.,TGTGCCACCAGTGACCGTACGGTCGGGGATGAAAAACTGTTTTTT,CATSDRTVGDEKLFF
.,TRBJ2-1,TRBV7-9,.,TGTGCCAGCAGCTTAGCCCCAGCGGGTCGCAATGAGCAGTTCTTC,CASSLAPAGRNEQFF
TRBD1,TRBJ1-4,TRBV7-9,.,TGTGCCAGCAGCTCGGACAGGGAGGGTGAAAAACTGTTTTTT,CASSSDREGEKLFF
TRBD1,TRBJ1-5,TRBV28,.,TGTGCCAGCAGAGGGACAGGGGACTATAGCAATCAGCCCCAGCATTTT,CASRGTGDYSNQPQHF
TRBD1,TRBJ2-2,TRBV2,.,TGTGCCAGCAGTGCAACAGGGGCCACCGGGGAGCTGTTTTTT,CASSATGATGELFF
.,TRBJ2-2,TRBV10-2,.,TGCGCCAGCAGGACCGTTACAGGGAAAAACACCGGGGAGCTGTTTTTT,CASRTVTGKNTGELFF
TRBD2,TRBJ2-2,TRBV10-3,.,TGTGCCATCAGCCAGGGACTAGCTGGCGGGGAGCTGTTTTTT,CAISQGLAGGELFF
.,TRBJ2-2,TRBV2,.,TGTGCCAGCGGAGGGAACACCGGGGAGCTGTTTTTT,CASGGNTGELFF
.,TRBJ1-2,TRBV12-3/TRBV12-4,.,TGTGCCAGCAGTTTGGGGCAGCTCTATGGCTACACCTTC,CASSLGQLYGYTF
TRBD1,TRBJ2-2,TRBV6-4,few,TGTGCCAGCAGTGACGGACAGGGGAACACCGGGGAGCTGTTTTTT,CASSDGQGNTGELFF
.,TRBJ2-7,TRBV4-2,once,TGTGCCAGCAGCCAAGATCTCCTGAATGTCGGAGGCTCCTACGAGCAGTACTTC,CASSQDLLNVGGSYEQYF
.,TRBJ1-6,TRBV7-2,.,TGTGCCAGCAGCTTAAGAAGGATCAGGCAGGGTAATTCACCCCTCCACTTT,CASSLRRIRQGNSPLHF
TRBD2,TRBJ2-1,TRBV3-1/TRBV3-2,.,TGTGCCAGCAGCCAAGATCCCGTGGTACCTAGCGGAAACAATGAGCAGTTCTTC,CASSQDPVVPSGNNEQFF
TRBD2,TRBJ2-5,TRBV12-3/TRBV12-4,.,TGTGCCAGCAGCTTTACTAGCGAAGAGACCCAGTACTTC,CASSFTSEETQYF
TRBD1,TRBJ1-2,TRBV2,.,TGTGCCCGGAGGGACAGCCTCTTAGGGGGCTACACCTTC,CARRDSLLGGYTF